What follows are 23 T cell receptor beta chains derived from one specimen sequenced in a study of blood T cell repertoires in COVID-19. Using immunoSEQ multiplex PCR, the repertoire was profiled, and TCRdb retains in-frame clones only, with some absent. The sample lists about 160,000 clones; roughly 80% were seen once. What was sequenced was PBMCs or T cells enriched from blood (not recorded which). The source is a woman aged 50 to 60 who had recovered from COVID-19.

The CDR3 loop is CASSLGDRVSIRIEKLFF. The DNA of the CDR3 is TGCGCCAGCAGCTTGGGGGACAGGGTATCAATTCGTATTGAAAAACTGTTTTTT. V usage is TRBV5-1 and J usage is TRBJ1-4, with TRBD1 matching over 9 bases. This CDR3 is built from 18 residues. CDR1 and CDR2 (germline): SGHRS, YFSETQ. Unmatched junction bases numbered 13, after V lost 0 bases and J lost 7 bases.

The rearrangement uses TRBV29-1 and TRBJ1-3; 8 bases align to TRBD1. V was clipped by 4 bases and J by 2 bases; unmatched bases: 4. Germline loops: CDR1 SQVTM, CDR2 ANQGSEA. This CDR3 has 14 residues. The CDR3, as DNA: TGCAGCGTTGTCGACAGGGGAACTGGAAACACCATATATTTT. Its protein product is CSVVDRGTGNTIYF.

The table lists this clone with a few counts. The chain combines TRBV7-2 with TRBJ2-5; TRBD2 agrees at 8 bases. CDR3 length: 15 residues. The V and J ends lost 5 bases and 5 bases, in that order; junction bases with no gene match: 10. Germline CDR1 and CDR2: SGHTA and FQGNSA. CDR3: CASSPGGAGTETQYF. CDR3 DNA: TGTGCCAGCAGCCCGGGGGGGGCAGGAACGGAGACCCAGTACTTC.

The chain carries TRBV27 and TRBJ1-1, with 7 nucleotides matching TRBD1. The CDR3 extends over 13 amino acids. The V gene's germline CDR1 is MNHEY and CDR2 SMNVEV (reference sequence). Germline trimming cut 2 bases from V and 6 bases from J; bases unmatched to any gene: 3. In DNA form, the CDR3 reads TGTGCCAGCAGTTTAAACAGGGGTGCTGAAGCTTTCTTT. Residues: CASSLNRGAEAFF.

This chain connects TRBV5-4 to TRBJ2-1; 9 bases line up with TRBD2. Looked up from germline, CDR1 is SGHNT and CDR2 is YYREEE (reference sequence). V lost 1 base, J lost 3 bases, and 2 bases stayed unmatched. The CDR3 covers 15 residues. CDR3 amino acids: CASSLRSGGYNEQFF. CDR3 DNA: TGTGCCAGCAGCTTGCGTAGCGGGGGCTACAATGAGCAGTTCTTC.

This chain uses TRBV19 with TRBJ1-5; 8 positions agree with TRBD1. CDR3 length: 14 amino acids. Germline assignment: CDR1 LNHDA and CDR2 SQIVND (reference sequence). Trimming cost V 5 bases and J 7 bases; bases outside gene matches: 7. The CDR3 is CASSFGQGWQPQHF. The CDR3 DNA reads as TGTGCCAGTAGTTTCGGACAGGGTTGGCAGCCCCAGCATTTT.

This clone was observed a single time. The rearrangement links TRBV28 to TRBJ2-7; 12 bases line up with TRBD2. J was trimmed by 3 bases and V by 5 bases; bases with no gene match: 5. From germline, CDR1 is MDHEN and CDR2 SYDVKM. CDR3 size: 15 residues. This CDR3 is CASSERTSGDYEQYF. CDR3 nucleotides: TGTGCCAGCAGTGAAAGGACTAGCGGGGACTACGAGCAGTACTTC. Complete variable domain (other parts from reference TRBV28 and TRBJ2-7): DVKVTQSSRYLVKRTGEKVFLECVQDMDHENMFWYRQDPGLGLRLIYFSYDVKMKEKGDIPEGYSVSREKKERFSLILESASTNQTSMYLCASSERTSGDYEQYFGPGTRLTVT.

The chain has TRBV5-4 and TRBJ2-5; TRBD1 aligns across 10 bases. CDR1 is SGHNT and CDR2 is YYREEE in the germline V gene (reference sequence). V shed 9 bases, J shed 2 bases, and the junction held 4 bases outside the gene matches. There are 13 residues in the CDR3. In nucleotides, the CDR3 is TGTGCCACGGGGACAGGGGAACAAGAGACCCAGTACTTC. Residues: CATGTGEQETQYF.

V and J are TRBV9 and TRBJ2-3, with D maybe TRBD2 (5 bases). Germline V gives CDR1 SGDLS, CDR2 YYNGEE. This CDR3 has 15 amino acids. Trimming stripped 0 bases from V and 0 bases from J, with 8 bases between. The chain's CDR3 is CASSVDGGSTDTQYF. The CDR3 nucleotides read TGTGCCAGCAGCGTAGATGGCGGGAGCACAGATACGCAGTATTTT. The full variable domain, rest sourced from reference TRBV9 and TRBJ2-3, is DSGVTQTPKHLITATGQRVTLRCSPRSGDLSVYWYQQSLDQGLQFLIQYYNGEERAKGNILERFSAQQFPDLHSELNLSSLELGDSALYFCASSVDGGSTDTQYFGPGTRLTVL.

This clone was detected only once. The chain combines TRBV12-3 or TRBV12-4 with TRBJ1-6; perhaps TRBD1 as D (5 bases). The CDR3 runs to 12 residues. V was trimmed by 3 bases and J by 13 bases, leaving 10 bases between them. CDR3 amino acids: CASSLSRAPLHF. For the CDR3, the DNA is TGTGCCAGCAGTTTGTCCAGGGCTCCCCTCCACTTT.

The CDR3 DNA follows: TGTGCCAGCTCACCAGGTTCTAGCAATGAGCAGTTCTTC. It codes for CASSPGSSNEQFF. The J gene is TRBJ2-1, the V gene TRBV18; D not resolved. Per germline, CDR1 KGHSH and CDR2 LQKENI. The CDR3 is made up of 13 amino acids. V was pared by 2 bases and J by 6 bases, with 8 bases between.

The rearrangement uses TRBV7-9 and TRBJ2-3; D uncertain. The CDR3 is made up of 14 amino acids. Trimming removed 3 bases from V and 2 bases from J, with 9 bases in between. Per the germline V gene, CDR1 is SEHNR and CDR2 is FQNEAQ (reference sequence). In nucleotides, the CDR3 is TGTGCCAGCAGCTTTGGCCAAAACACAGATACGCAGTATTTT. Translation: CASSFGQNTDTQYF.

This clone was detected only once. The chain recombines TRBV19 with TRBJ2-5, with a possible D match to TRBD2 (5 bases). Deletions cut 1 base from V and 3 bases from J, with 15 bases between. The CDR3 has 16 amino acids. Germline V gives CDR1 LNHDA, CDR2 SQIVND (reference sequence). The CDR3 region has the DNA TGTGCCAGTAGTATAGGGCTCCACCGAGGGAAAGAGACCCAGTACTTC. Translating gives CASSIGLHRGKETQYF. The full variable domain, rest sourced from reference TRBV19 and TRBJ2-5, is DGGITQSPKYLFRKEGQNVTLSCEQNLNHDAMYWYRQDPGQGLRLIYYSQIVNDFQKGDIAEGYSVSREKKESFPLTVTSAQKNPTAFYLCASSIGLHRGKETQYFGPGTRLLVL.

The rearrangement uses TRBV28 and TRBJ1-3; possibly TRBD1 for D (5 bases). The germline V gene has CDR1 MDHEN and CDR2 SYDVKM. Trimming took 5 bases from V and 6 from J, leaving 14 bases between them. The CDR3 loop spans 14 amino acids. In nucleotides, the CDR3 is TGTGCCAGCAGTCTCCCGTTCAGGGCAAACACCATATATTTT. Translation gives CASSLPFRANTIYF.

The chain couples TRBV6-5 to TRBJ2-7; the match to TRBD2 covers 8 bases. V gave up 4 bases and J gave up 3 bases; unmatched junction bases: 11. This CDR3 region has 16 residues. The germline V gene has CDR1 MNHEY and CDR2 SVGAGI. The CDR3 DNA reads as TGTGCCAGCAGTTTAGTAGGTCCAGCGGGAGTCTACGAGCAGTACTTC. Amino acid sequence: CASSLVGPAGVYEQYF.

The J gene is TRBJ2-7, the V gene TRBV6-5; D is perhaps TRBD1 (6 bases). Germline V lookup: CDR1 MNHEY, CDR2 SVGAGI. Between the trimmed V and J ends, which lost 7 bases and 2 bases, there was a span of 12 bases. This CDR3 has 13 residues. The CDR3: CASMYQGTYEQYF. In DNA, the CDR3 is TGTGCCAGCATGTATCAGGGGACCTACGAGCAGTACTTC.

The chain is built from TRBV6-1 and TRBJ1-2; D is perhaps TRBD1 (6 bases). Trimming stripped 0 bases from V and 5 bases from J, with 7 bases between. CDR1 and CDR2 from the germline V gene are MNHNS and SASEGT. This CDR3 has 13 amino acids. The CDR3 is CASSEADRYGYTF. The CDR3 region has the DNA TGTGCCAGCAGTGAAGCCGACAGGTATGGCTACACCTTC.

V is TRBV28 and J is TRBJ2-7, with 8 nucleotides matching TRBD1. CDR1 is MDHEN and CDR2 is SYDVKM in the germline V gene. After removal of 5 bases from V and 7 bases from J, the junction contained 13 bases not matched to a gene. This CDR3 is built from 15 residues. The CDR3 region has the DNA TGTGCCAGCAGTAAGACAGGGGAAATCATTAAAGAGCAGTACTTC. Translating gives CASSKTGEIIKEQYF.

This clone was observed a handful of times. The rearrangement links TRBV5-5 to TRBJ1-1, with D possibly TRBD1 on 6 matching bases. V lost 4 bases, J lost 2 bases, and 9 bases lay in between. The CDR3 covers 13 residues. CDR1 is SGHKS and CDR2 is YYEKEE in the germline V gene (reference sequence). CDR3 amino acids: CASSPRGNTEAFF. The CDR3 DNA is TGTGCCAGCAGCCCCAGGGGAAACACTGAAGCTTTCTTT.

The gene calls are TRBV28 and TRBJ2-7; 9 bases map to TRBD1. Per the germline V gene, CDR1 is MDHEN and CDR2 is SYDVKM. CDR3 size: 19 residues. J was trimmed by 9 bases and V by 7 bases; bases with no gene match: 28. The CDR3 spells CASITAGTGHAGEAFVQYF. For the CDR3, the DNA is TGTGCCAGCATTACAGCCGGGACAGGGCACGCGGGAGAGGCGTTCGTGCAGTACTTC.

The CDR3 region is CASSDDRINQPQHF. The CDR3 bases are TGTGCCAGCAGCGACGACAGGATAAATCAGCCCCAGCATTTT. The V call is TRBV7-2, the J call TRBJ1-5, with TRBD1 as a possible D gene (6 bases). This CDR3 contains 14 residues. Trimming took off 5 bases at V and 4 bases at J, with 12 bases between the two ends. Germline V gene lookup returns CDR1 SGHTA and CDR2 FQGNSA.

The CDR3 DNA sequence: TGTGCCAGCAGTTGGGGGGGAGGCACTGAAGCTTTCTTT. This encodes CASSWGGGTEAFF. The chain is built from TRBV12-3 or TRBV12-4 and TRBJ1-1; tentatively, D is TRBD1 (5 bases). Trimming left V 4 bases short and J 4 bases short, with 10 bases between. The CDR3 consists of 13 residues.

The chain couples TRBV25-1 to TRBJ2-5; 11 bases are a match to TRBD1. The CDR3 covers 15 residues. V lost 3 bases and J lost 5; bases outside the gene matches: 5. Germline loops: CDR1 MGHDK, CDR2 SYGVNS. The CDR3 loop is CASSDWTGGLETQYF. In DNA, the CDR3 is TGTGCCAGCAGTGATTGGACAGGGGGCTTGGAGACCCAGTACTTC.